This entry lists 15 T cell receptor beta chains sequenced from one sample in a study of cytomegalovirus exposure and HLA in healthy donors (TCRdb year 2017). Receptors were amplified or captured by the immunoSEQ multiplex PCR assay. For the multiplex PCR, a mixture combining 60 forward primers for TCR Vbeta segments and 13 reverse primers for TCR Jbeta segments was used. Held by TCRdb, this immuneACCESS table contains in-frame sequences only and omits some clones. Under half of the omission traces to an unresolved V gene where checked; the cause of the rest is unknown. The sample table holds approximately 100,000 clones, of which 74% were seen once. The ten largest clones represent 2% to 2.5% of the sample. The specimen sequenced was PBMCs. The receptors here all came from a human donor in good health.

The chain is built from TRBV15 and TRBJ1-5; tentatively, D is TRBD1 (5 bases). Trimming took off 2 bases at V and 0 bases at J, with 11 bases between the two ends. This CDR3 spans 16 amino acids. Germline assignment: CDR1 LNHNV and CDR2 YYDKDF (reference sequence). The CDR3 DNA reads as TGTGCCACCAGCAGATTCACAGGTTATAGCAATCAGCCCCAGCATTTT. It codes for CATSRFTGYSNQPQHF.

This clone was detected once. This chain uses TRBV5-1 with TRBJ2-7, with TRBD1 matching 7 bases. CDR3 size: 13 residues. Germline V gene data show CDR1 as SGHRS and CDR2 as YFSETQ. The J segment lost 3 bases and the V segment lost 3 bases, leaving 3 bases of the junction unmatched. CDR3 loop: CASSSRQGYEQYF. The CDR3 DNA is TGCGCCAGCAGCTCTCGACAGGGCTACGAGCAGTACTTC.

Details on this clone: Other DNA sequences within the sample encode an identical CDR3. The chain carries TRBV4-1 and TRBJ2-7, with TRBD2 identical over 12 bases. CDR1 MGHRA and CDR2 YSYEKL come from the germline V gene. Trimming removed 1 base from V and 2 bases from J; junction bases left unmatched: 0. The CDR3 runs to 15 residues. CDR3: CASSQGLAGAYEQYF. The CDR3 nucleotides are TGCGCCAGCAGCCAAGGACTAGCGGGAGCCTACGAGCAGTACTTC.

The chain employs TRBV6-4 and TRBJ1-2, with 8 nucleotides matching TRBD1. CDR3 length: 14 residues. V trimming: 2 bases; J trimming: 6 bases; junction bases outside the gene matches: 5. Germline values: CDR1 MRHNA, CDR2 SNTAGT. The CDR3 coding sequence is TGTGCCAGCAGTGACGCCCCAGGGGGCCATGGCTACACCTTC. Amino acids: CASSDAPGGHGYTF.

The CDR3 bases are TGTGCCAGCAGTTTCCAGGATCTGGCCTACGAGCAGTACTTC. Its protein product is CASSFQDLAYEQYF. V gene TRBV6-5 combines with J gene TRBJ2-7; the D is unclear. The CDR3 length is 14 residues. V was cut by 4 bases and J by 2 bases, with 12 bases left in between. Germline V lookup: CDR1 MNHEY, CDR2 SVGAGI.

This clone was seen more than once but under ten times. CDR3: CASSQGQAIYTDTQYF. In DNA form, the CDR3 reads TGCGCCAGCAGCCAAGGACAGGCGATTTACACAGATACGCAGTATTTT. The V and J genes are TRBV4-3 and TRBJ2-3; possibly TRBD1 for D (6 bases). The ends were cut back, 1 base at V and 2 bases at J, with 13 bases in the middle. Looked up from germline, CDR1 is LGHNA and CDR2 is YSLEER. The CDR3 is made up of 16 amino acids.

The rearrangement joins TRBV7-8 to TRBJ2-3, with D perhaps matching TRBD2 (6 bases). Trimming shortened V by 5 bases and J by 2 bases, and 11 bases separated the two germline ends. CDR1 is SGHVS and CDR2 is FQNEAQ in the germline V gene. The CDR3 spans 14 residues. The CDR3 is CASSRDSPTDTQYF. The CDR3 DNA follows: TGTGCCAGCAGCCGGGACTCCCCCACAGATACGCAGTATTTT.

J is TRBJ2-7 and V is TRBV6-1; D perhaps matches TRBD1 (7 bases). V was clipped by 3 bases and J by 6 bases, with 12 bases between them. CDR1 and CDR2 from the germline V gene are MNHNS and SASEGT. The CDR3 extends over 13 amino acids. The CDR3 protein is CASSDRQGGEQYF. The CDR3 DNA follows: TGTGCCAGCAGTGATCGACAGGGAGGCGAGCAGTACTTC.

The J gene is TRBJ1-1, the V gene TRBV5-1; the match to TRBD1 covers 7 bases. Germline CDR1 reads SGHRS; CDR2 reads YFSETQ. The CDR3 is 15 residues long. Trimming took 2 bases from V and 5 from J; bases not matched to a gene: 9. CDR3 coding DNA: TGCGCCAGCAGCTTTGCAGGGGGAGAAGGTACTGAAGCTTTCTTT. Its translation: CASSFAGGEGTEAFF.

V and J are TRBV7-6 and TRBJ1-1; D remains ambiguous. The germline V and J ends were trimmed by 2 bases and 5 bases, with 15 bases remaining between them. There are 15 residues in the CDR3. Per germline, CDR1 SGHVS and CDR2 FNYEAQ. In DNA form, the CDR3 reads TGTGCCAGCAGCTTAAAGAGCCCTGGTTCAACTGAAGCTTTCTTT. Its translation is CASSLKSPGSTEAFF. The complete variable domain, with remaining parts taken from reference TRBV7-6 and TRBJ1-1, reads GAGVSQSPRYKVTKRGQDVALRCDPISGHVSLYWYRQALGQGPEFLTYFNYEAQQDKSGLPNDRFSAERPEGSISTLTIQRTEQRDSAMYRCASSLKSPGSTEAFFGQGTRLTVV.

The chain uses TRBV28 and TRBJ2-7, with 7 bases matching TRBD1. V trimming: 6 bases; J trimming: 3 bases; junction bases outside the gene matches: 14. Germline lookup yields CDR1 MDHEN and CDR2 SYDVKM. This CDR3 contains 16 residues. CDR3 coding DNA: TGTGCCAGCAGCAGAACTCTCGGGACAGCGGACTACGAGCAGTACTTC. It translates to CASSRTLGTADYEQYF.

In its sample, this clone was seen a few times. This rearrangement joins TRBV29-1 to TRBJ2-6; D is undetermined. The length of the CDR3 is 13 residues. CDR1 SQVTM and CDR2 ANQGSEA come from the germline V gene. V lost 6 bases and J lost 0, with 6 bases in between. The CDR3 sequence is CSVADSGANVLTF. CDR3 nucleotide sequence: TGCAGCGTCGCAGACTCTGGGGCCAACGTCCTGACTTTC.

The CDR3 bases are TGTGCCAGCAGCAGGACAGCGAGCTCCTACGAGCAGTACTTC. It encodes CASSRTASSYEQYF. V is TRBV6-1 and J is TRBJ2-7; maybe TRBD1 (6 bases). The CDR3 length is 14 residues. Trimming took 6 bases from V and 0 from J, leaving 12 bases between them. Germline V gene sequence: CDR1 MNHNS, CDR2 SASEGT.

This clone was observed a handful of times. The J gene is TRBJ2-7, the V gene TRBV7-2; a weak D match, TRBD2 (5 bases). This CDR3 comprises 12 residues. CDR1 and CDR2 from the germline V gene are SGHTA and FQGNSA. The V end was cut by 7 bases, the J end by 0 bases, with 7 bases between. DNA for the CDR3: TGTGCCAGCAATCGGGGCTCCTACGAGCAGTACTTC. Encoded protein: CASNRGSYEQYF.

The rearrangement uses TRBV7-2 and TRBJ1-1; 7 positions match TRBD1. CDR1 and CDR2 from the germline V gene are SGHTA and FQGNSA. The CDR3 runs to 16 residues. Trimming cost V 5 bases and J 1 base; bases outside gene matches: 10. The CDR3 region has the DNA TGTGCCAGCAGCGAAGTTCCAGGGGGACCGAACACTGAAGCTTTCTTT. This translates into CASSEVPGGPNTEAFF.